Shown below are 10 T cell receptor beta chains from a single sample sequenced in a study of blood T cell repertoires in COVID-19. Data came from immunoSEQ multiplex PCR; TCRdb stores just in-frame clones and leaves some out. The data contain some 180,000 clones, more than 80% of them singletons. The material sequenced was PBMCs or T cells enriched from blood (not recorded which). The receptors here all came from a man aged 40-50 years who had recovered from COVID-19.

A few counts support this clone. The rearrangement uses TRBV29-1 and TRBJ1-1; D is possibly TRBD1 (5 bases). This CDR3 is 13 amino acids long. CDR1 SQVTM and CDR2 ANQGSEA come from the germline V gene. With 4 bases removed from V and 4 bases from J, the gap between germline ends came to 13 bases. CDR3 coding DNA: TGCAGCGTTGGAGGTCAGGGAGGCACTGAAGCTTTCTTT. Protein sequence: CSVGGQGGTEAFF.

The J gene is TRBJ1-3, the V gene TRBV11-2; D is unresolved. The CDR3 is 16 amino acids. Germline V gene sequence: CDR1 SGHAT, CDR2 FQNNGV. V lost 0 bases to trimming and J lost 0 bases, with 9 bases between them. CDR3 in DNA: TGTGCCAGCAGCTTAGATTGGAGCTCCTCTGGAAACACCATATATTTT. It encodes CASSLDWSSSGNTIYF.

V usage is TRBV24-1 and J usage is TRBJ2-1; TRBD1 aligns across 10 bases. V trimming: 5 bases; J trimming: 7 bases; junction bases outside the gene matches: 10. CDR1 and CDR2 (germline): KGHDR, SFDVKD. This CDR3 contains 16 residues. CDR3 sequence (DNA): TGTGCCACCAGTGGCTATGGGGGACAGGGGTATAATGAGCAGTTCTTC. Its translation is CATSGYGGQGYNEQFF.

The chain recombines TRBV11-1 with TRBJ2-1, with a weak D call TRBD1 (6 bases). CDR1 and CDR2 (germline): SGHAT, FQDESV (reference sequence). V was shortened by 3 bases and J by 6 bases, with 15 bases between the two germline ends. The CDR3 is 15 residues long. CDR3 sequence reads: CASSLDSLMGNEQFF. Written as DNA, the CDR3 is TGTGCCAGCAGCTTGGACAGCCTCATGGGCAATGAGCAGTTCTTC.

Concerning this clone: This specimen includes other DNA sequences encoding the same CDR3. The chain couples TRBV27 to TRBJ2-3; 9 positions agree with TRBD2. Germline assignment: CDR1 MNHEY and CDR2 SMNVEV (reference sequence). The length of the CDR3 is 15 residues. V was clipped by 2 bases and J by 4 bases; unmatched bases: 4. The CDR3 sequence: CASSLIAGAADTQYF. In DNA form, the CDR3 reads TGTGCCAGCAGTTTAATAGCGGGGGCCGCAGATACGCAGTATTTT.

The CDR3 sequence: CASRWTASNTEAFF. The CDR3 DNA follows: TGTGCCAGCAGGTGGACAGCATCGAACACTGAAGCTTTCTTT. This chain connects TRBV6-5 to TRBJ1-1; D might be TRBD1 (6 bases). V gave up 6 bases and J gave up 1 base, with 12 bases separating them. CDR3 length: 14 residues. Germline V gene data show CDR1 as MNHEY and CDR2 as SVGAGI.

The chain combines TRBV5-1 with TRBJ2-3; weak D call: TRBD1 (6 bases). Germline CDR1 reads SGHRS; CDR2 reads YFSETQ. V lost 7 bases, J lost 2 bases, and 14 bases lay in between. CDR3 length: 14 amino acids. For the CDR3, the DNA is TGCGCCAGCGCAGGGGCAGCTAACACAGATACGCAGTATTTT. Its protein is CASAGAANTDTQYF.

The V and J genes are TRBV6-5 and TRBJ2-7, with D possibly being TRBD1 (6 bases). The CDR3 loop spans 13 amino acids. Germline CDR1 MNHEY, CDR2 SVGAGI. Trimming removed 8 bases from V and 5 bases from J, with 16 bases in between. DNA of the CDR3: TGTGCCAGCGGGGGTTACAGGGCCGACGAGCAGTACTTC. Translated: CASGGYRADEQYF.

The chain employs TRBV10-3 and TRBJ2-5; D gene ambiguous. This CDR3 region has 14 residues. V was shortened by 2 bases and J by 5 bases, with 12 bases between the two germline ends. Looked up from germline, CDR1 is ENHRY and CDR2 is SYGVKD. The CDR3 loop reads CAISESNKMETQYF. Written as DNA, the CDR3 is TGTGCCATCAGTGAGAGCAATAAGATGGAGACCCAGTACTTC.

The J gene is TRBJ1-2, the V gene TRBV6-4; TRBD1 matches at 7 bases. Germline-derived CDR1 and CDR2 are MRHNA and SNTAGT. The J segment lost 5 bases and the V segment lost 3 bases, leaving 0 bases of the junction unmatched. There are 12 residues in the CDR3. CDR3 sequence reads: CASSEQGYGYTF. DNA of the CDR3: TGTGCCAGCAGTGAACAGGGGTATGGCTACACCTTC.